The sequence of this TCR beta chain was determined in a study of cytomegalovirus exposure and HLA in healthy donors (dated by TCRdb to about 2017). Turning to the overall study: According to an earlier analysis of a few hundred of the donors, 200 million or so T cells yielded 100 million or so unique TCR beta sequences and about 300 Gb of sequence data. Several DR-DQ haplotypes were treated as single units for association and clustering because of strong linkage in the cohort. An early release covering about 600 HLA-typed donors comprised around 300 gigabases of sequencing data and approximately 80 million unique TCR sequences. Among about 400 genotyped donors of the cohort, an average of about 240,000 unique TCR beta nucleotide sequences was sequenced per donor, of which 15% to 20% were non-productive. The T cell repertoires of around 730 subjects were profiled by immunosequencing and related to cytomegalovirus serostatus. Of the 300 to 500 genotyped donors, roughly 76% were placed in the genetic ancestry cluster associated with self-reported Caucasian donors. A later analysis re-analyzed previously published TCR beta repertoires from about 600 donors and added high-resolution HLA genotyping to study TCR occurrence patterns. Genome-wide SNP genotypes for about 55% of the roughly 670 donors were used in a later genetic analysis, which treated that subset as a discovery cohort. The study combined high-throughput TCR immunosequencing, statistical association of individual TCRs with disease status, and machine learning to predict cytomegalovirus infection status. Rather than using new phenotypic data, the later analysis identified candidate immune exposures from TCR beta sequences and from how often those sequences occurred across donors. Both class I and class II loci were covered by HLA typing, at four-digit resolution. The aim of the study was to test whether cataloging public T cell receptors could identify signatures of past pathogen exposure. Every discovery cohort repertoire had been produced on one sequencing platform. In an earlier analysis of a few hundred of the donors, high-throughput TCR beta sequencing was used to judge whether each TCR beta V gene segment behaved as functional or pseudogenic. In addition to the first cohort of 666 subjects, a separate validation cohort of 130 or so different subjects was used. The number of donors typed differed by locus, with roughly 620-630 for A, B, C, DRB1 and DQB1, more than 500 for DQA1, 600 to 610 for DPA1, and under 490 for DPB1. Donor age, sex, ethnicity and CMV serostatus were compiled alongside the repertoire data.

In total, fewer than 750 healthy bone marrow donors made up the cohort. Cohort members were all nominally healthy when sampled, although unrecorded immune exposures were likely present. The donor was CMV seropositive and was included in the group of 290 or so seropositive cohort members. A peripheral blood sample was provided by each donor, and peripheral blood mononuclear cells were used for TCR beta sequencing. Genomic DNA was extracted from the blood cell samples with the Qiagen DNeasy Blood Extraction Kit. Reading from cysteine to phenylalanine, the CDR3 counts 13 amino acids. CDR3 DNA only is kept here, 39 bases in frame from base 1. CDR1 and CDR2 (SGHDT, YYEEEE) derive from the germline V gene. V is trimmed back by 2 bases and J by 6 bases, and the junction contains 0 bases that no gene match accounts for. General study outcomes and caveats: A later analysis found that HLA-associated TCR beta chains were more clonally expanded and had lower generation probabilities than equally common non-associated chains. Because some donors lacked HLA typing at each locus, the association tests relied only on the typed subset. A later genetic analysis associated a missense DCLRE1C variant with V-gene and J-gene trimming of TCR beta chains, and an independent cohort replicated the association. An earlier analysis of approximately 570 of the donors showed that most TCR beta V segments appeared in productive rearrangements either about 87% or about 30% of the time, which broadly matched IMGT annotations. Only TCR beta chains were sequenced in this cohort, and the absence of alpha or paired-chain data limited detectable features. When HLA alleles, especially DR and DQ, strongly co-occurred, attributing TCR associations to individual alleles was difficult. A further reported finding was that TCR beta sequences accurately predicted the HLA-A and HLA-B alleles for most subjects in the first cohort. Several of the top co-occurrence clusters appeared to be linked to parvovirus B19, influenza, CMV and Epstein-Barr virus, according to a later analysis. A cluster of highly shared sequence variants was judged likely to be a technical artifact of the sequencing pipeline. Some IMGT-functional V segments, including TRBV6-2 and TRBV6-3, could not be told apart with the 87-base-pair reads, so those segments were excluded. According to a later analysis, most CMV-associated TCR beta chains appeared to be HLA-restricted, and the HLA associations seemed to be driven largely by CMV exposure. According to a later analysis, TCR association rates differed among HLA loci, with DRB1 alleles showing the most associated TCRs and HLA-C alleles showing the fewest. Most TCR sequences were observed very rarely across donors, whereas some public TCRs were present in many individuals. Around 16 rarely observed V segments, including chromosome 9 orphons, were excluded from the earlier analysis of approximately 500 of the donors because counts were too low. The presence/absence analyses assumed that sequencing depth was roughly uniform across donors, and that assumption may not be true. A later analysis associated 16,951 TCR beta sequences with specific HLA alleles at a false discovery rate of 0.05. CMV serostatus was the only immune exposure information available for the cohort. Correlated functional status among segregating V segments might reflect linkage disequilibrium, but an unknown experimental factor could not be ruled out. The classifier was reported to diagnose cytomegalovirus status with high specificity and sensitivity in both the original and validation cohorts. It was suggested by the authors that the approach could potentially be generalized to other disease states and immunological phenotypes. In vitro tests confirmed that a few of the cytomegalovirus-associated TCR beta chains recognize cytomegalovirus antigens. A total of 150 to 200 TCR beta chains were listed by the study as associated with cytomegalovirus. In a later genetic analysis, fewer N-insertions in productive TCRs were reported among donors in an Asian-associated ancestry cluster than the roughly 700-donor mean.

On this clone itself: This clone's antigen is unknown.

Libraries came from the immunoSEQ multiplex PCR assay. A mixture of 60 forward primers for TCR Vbeta segments and 13 reverse primers for TCR Jbeta segments was used in the multiplex PCR. The CDR3 region of rearranged TCR beta genes was amplified from genomic DNA with a multiplex PCR assay. The amplified TCR beta libraries were sequenced on the Illumina HiSeq System as 87-base-pair reads. As for the original processing: A later analysis tallied around 80 million unique TCR beta chains across the 666 repertoires, and some 10 million of those chains were shared by two or more donors. Raw reads were error-corrected and collapsed into unique sequences with a nearest-neighbor algorithm that merged closely related sequences to remove PCR and sequencing errors. V, D and J gene segments were assigned by aligning CDR3 sequences to IMGT reference sequences. For a sequence to be retained, a match of at least six nucleotides to both a V gene segment and a J gene segment was required. Rearrangements were called productive when the CDR3 lacked stop codons and stayed in frame with V and J; all others were non-productive. CDR3 was defined by IMGT convention, running from the second conserved V-encoded cysteine to the conserved J-encoded phenylalanine. In an earlier analysis of 550 to 650 of the donors, sequences lacking an unambiguous match to a single V gene segment were excluded. In an earlier analysis of several hundred of the donors, V segments were called functional above 56.7% productive rearrangements and were called segregating when the between-donor standard deviation exceeded 5%. A statistical classification framework was built for diagnosing cytomegalovirus status from the catalog of TCR beta chain sequences. A later analysis assigned V and J genes by comparing TCR nucleotide sequences with IMGT/GENE-DB human TR gene sequences. The TCRdist pipeline was used in a later analysis to assign CDR3 sequences and most-parsimonious VDJ recombination scenarios. A later analysis defined each TCR beta chain by its CDR3 amino acid sequence plus V-gene family, and excluded reads lacking a unique V-gene family. To address suspected cross-contamination and a sequencing artifact, a later analysis removed roughly 580 highly shared, low-generation-probability nucleotide sequences. For each public chain, a later analysis derived a clonal expansion index from normalized ranks of inferred template counts within each repertoire. In a later analysis, generation probabilities were computed with a VDJ recombination model fitted to out-of-frame rearrangements, and the resulting probabilities were checked against IGoR. A later analysis scored TCR-TCR, TCR-HLA and TCR-CMV co-occurrence with hypergeometric tests, applying a repertoire-size bias correction to TCR pairs. In a later analysis, false discovery rates were estimated by permuting HLA or CMV assignments 20 times. In a later analysis, co-occurring TCRs were grouped with DBSCAN, and TCRdist sequence similarity was added when clustering was performed within HLA-allele-positive subsets. For co-occurrence clustering, repertoires with fewer than 30,000 or more than 120,000 public chains were excluded, along with five repertoires with anomalous nucleotide sharing. The clones in this table, taken by TCRdb from immuneACCESS, are in-frame only. Not every clone is retained; where verified, under half of the shortfall comes from an unresolved V gene, and the cause of the rest is unknown. Clone size and the V and J calls come from that table; the DNA yielded D and trimming. This sample's records show roughly 100,000 clones. The ten largest clones capture less than 20% of the sample.

Sequenced material: PBMCs. The rearrangement combines TRBV5-6 with TRBJ2-2; TRBD1 matches 8 bases in the middle. This clonotype originated in a man in his fifties or sixties in good health and CMV-seropositive. The nucleotide sequence is given as TGTGCCAGCAGCTTACAGGGGGCCGGGGAGCTGTTTTTT. The resulting protein is CASSLQGAGELFF.